These 18 T cell receptor beta chains originate from one sample sequenced in a study of T cells in Graves' hyperthyroidism and ophthalmopathy. Amplification of TCR beta CDR3 regions used RNA as the template. TCR CDR3 regions were first amplified by RT-PCR with HTBI primers. TCRdb recomputed calls from the multiplex PCR reads with MiXCR, one row per CDR3 protein. The data hold around 340,000 distinct CDR3 sequences, with roughly 20% observed a single time. The specimen sequenced was blood. The receptor set was obtained from a woman aged 45 to 65 with Graves' hyperthyroidism.

This clonotype was counted between two and nine times. Its ends do not fully match the called genes, so a read error is possible. The chain joins TRBV7-7 to TRBJ2-2; D gene uncertain. CDR1 and CDR2 from the germline V gene are SSHAT and FNYEAQ (reference sequence). This CDR3 has 13 amino acids. The DNA of the CDR3 is TGTGCTAGCAGCTTTCCTCAAAGCGGGGAGCTGTTTTTT. Amino acids: CASSFPQSGELFF.

The chain links TRBV19 to TRBJ2-2; TRBD1 matches 8 bases. The CDR3 covers 14 residues. V was pared by 8 bases and J by 3 bases, with 5 bases of the junction left unmatched. Germline CDR1 LNHDA, CDR2 SQIVND (reference sequence). The CDR3 sequence: CASWDRFYTGELFF. The CDR3 nucleotides are TGTGCCAGTTGGGACAGGTTCTACACCGGGGAGCTGTTTTTT.

This chain connects TRBV12-3 or TRBV12-4 to TRBJ2-1; TRBD2 matches at 14 bases. The ends lost 5 bases at V and 7 bases at J; junction bases unmatched: 7. This CDR3 is built from 16 residues. CDR3 amino acids: CASSPGTSGSINEQFF. CDR3 bases: TGTGCCAGCAGTCCCGGGACTAGCGGGAGTATAAATGAGCAGTTCTTC.

This clonotype was seen many times. This sequence joins TRBV30 and TRBJ1-1; D is unresolved. V lost 1 base to trimming and J lost 11 bases, with 17 bases between them. The V gene's germline CDR1 is GTSNPN and CDR2 SVGIG (reference sequence). CDR3 length equals 13 residues. CDR3 sequence (DNA): TGTGCCTGGAGTGGTGGCCCAAATCAAGGGGCTTTCTTT. Its translation is CAWSGGPNQGAFF.

This clonotype has just a few counts. The chain is built from TRBV4-2 and TRBJ1-4, with a possible D match to TRBD1 (5 bases). Germline V lookup: CDR1 LGHNA, CDR2 YNFKEQ. V gave up 0 bases and J gave up 0 bases, with 8 bases separating them. There are 16 residues in the CDR3. DNA for the CDR3: TGTGCCAGCAGCCAAGATCTGACAGCAACTAATGAAAAACTGTTTTTT. Translation: CASSQDLTATNEKLFF.

A few counts support this clonotype. The chain carries TRBV4-1 and TRBJ1-1; D not certain. Germline values: CDR1 MGHRA, CDR2 YSYEKL. The V end was cut by 4 bases, the J end by 1 base, with 13 bases between. This CDR3 has 15 amino acids. CDR3 region: CASSPTIGRNTEAFF. CDR3 in DNA: TGCGCCAGCAGCCCGACGATCGGACGGAACACTGAAGCTTTCTTT.

This clonotype was detected many times. V and J are TRBV6-1 and TRBJ1-2, with 7 nucleotides matching TRBD1. This CDR3 contains 14 residues. V was clipped by 8 bases and J by 4 bases; unmatched bases: 10. Germline V lookup: CDR1 MNHNS, CDR2 SASEGT. The CDR3 nucleotides are TGTGCCAGCTTTCATCCGGGACAGATCTATGGCTACACCTTC. Translated, it gives CASFHPGQIYGYTF.

V and J are TRBV6-1 and TRBJ2-1, with 8 bases aligning to TRBD2. The CDR3 has 15 amino acids. Germline V gives CDR1 MNHNS, CDR2 SASEGT. The J segment lost 7 bases and the V segment lost 2 bases, leaving 7 bases of the junction unmatched. The CDR3 region has the DNA TGTGCCAGCAGTGAAAGCGGGAGTGGTGGTAATGAGCAGTTCTTC. As protein: CASSESGSGGNEQFF.

This rearrangement joins TRBV30 to TRBJ1-5; D is unresolved. Trimming stripped 2 bases from V and 7 bases from J, with 12 bases between. Germline V gene lookup returns CDR1 GTSNPN and CDR2 SVGIG (reference sequence). The CDR3 totals 13 residues. The CDR3 loop reads CAWSWGLRQPQHF. In DNA, the CDR3 is TGTGCCTGGAGTTGGGGTCTGCGGCAGCCCCAGCATTTT.

The CDR3 bases are TGTGCTAGTGGTTTCGCTGAGTTTTGGGCCGAATATGGTTGGGATGGCTACACCTTC. It codes for CASGFAEFWAEYGWDGYTF. The chain uses TRBV12-5 and TRBJ1-2; D call uncertain. Germline assignment: CDR1 LGHNT and CDR2 FRNRAP. This CDR3 spans 19 amino acids. V gave up 3 bases and J gave up 6 bases, with 29 bases separating them.

Ten or more counts support this clonotype. DNA of the CDR3: TGTGCCAGCAGCTTAGCCGGACCCTCTATCGAGCAGTACTTC. It translates to CASSLAGPSIEQYF. The gene calls are TRBV7-9 and TRBJ2-7; D not certain. The CDR3 is 14 amino acids. The germline CDR1 and CDR2 sequences are SEHNR and FQNEAQ (reference sequence). V lost 0 bases and J lost 6, with 12 bases in between.

This clonotype came up many times. V is TRBV28 and J is TRBJ2-1; tentatively, D is TRBD1 (5 bases). CDR1 MDHEN and CDR2 SYDVKM come from the germline V gene. The CDR3 covers 18 residues. V was cut by 6 bases and J by 4 bases, with 25 bases left in between. In nucleotides, the CDR3 is TGTGCCAGCAGCCCCTCTCAGGGATCCCTGGGGTTATACAATGAGCAGTTCTTC. This encodes CASSPSQGSLGLYNEQFF. The full variable domain, rest sourced from reference TRBV28 and TRBJ2-1, is DVKVTQSSRYLVKRTGEKVFLECVQDMDHENMFWYRQDPGLGLRLIYFSYDVKMKEKGDIPEGYSVSREKKERFSLILESASTNQTSMYLCASSPSQGSLGLYNEQFFGPGTRLTVL.

This clonotype occurred many times. V is TRBV11-2 and J is TRBJ2-7; D remains ambiguous. Germline V gene lookup returns CDR1 SGHAT and CDR2 FQNNGV. V lost 5 bases and J 1 base, leaving 9 bases between the germline ends. The CDR3 is made up of 13 amino acids. CDR3 amino acids: CASSPIGSYEQYF. CDR3 DNA sequence: TGTGCCAGCAGCCCCATAGGGTCCTACGAGCAGTACTTC.

This clonotype was seen repeatedly, ten times or more. The V and J genes are TRBV28 and TRBJ2-7; either TRBD1 or TRBD2 may supply D (5 bases each). CDR1 MDHEN and CDR2 SYDVKM come from the germline V gene. V gave up 2 bases and J gave up 5 bases, with 10 bases separating them. This CDR3 comprises 13 residues. The CDR3 nucleotides read TGTGCCAGCAGTTTACAGGGAGCAGACGAGCAGTACTTC. Protein sequence: CASSLQGADEQYF.

This clonotype was recorded a few times. The chain has TRBV14 and TRBJ2-7; possibly TRBD1 for D (6 bases). V lost 1 base, J lost 3 bases, and 10 bases lay in between. The CDR3 loop spans 14 amino acids. Germline V CDR1 and CDR2: SGHDN, FVKESK. CDR3 amino acids: CASSQATGLYEQYF. Written as DNA, the CDR3 is TGTGCCAGCAGCCAAGCCACAGGGCTCTACGAGCAGTACTTC.

As to this clonotype: A much larger clone is a single base away; this may be a read error. The chain is built from TRBV7-8 and TRBJ2-3, with 15 bases that match TRBD2. The CDR3 runs 15 residues. Looked up from germline, CDR1 is SGHVS and CDR2 is FQNEAQ. V lost 5 bases and J lost 5; bases outside the gene matches: 2. The CDR3 bases are TGTGCCAGCAGCCGGACTAGCGGGAGGGGAGATACGCAGTATTTT. This gives the protein CASSRTSGRGDTQYF.

This clonotype was counted ten times or more. The rearrangement joins TRBV28 to TRBJ2-1; 12 bases line up with TRBD2. Unmatched junction bases numbered 6, after V lost 4 bases and J lost 8 bases. There are 15 residues in the CDR3. Looked up from germline, CDR1 is MDHEN and CDR2 is SYDVKM. The CDR3 reads CASSSRTSGIDEQFF. The CDR3, as DNA: TGTGCCAGCAGTTCCCGGACTAGCGGGATAGATGAGCAGTTCTTC.

This clonotype has a count of ten or more. J is TRBJ1-1 and V is TRBV7-3, with no clear D. CDR1 and CDR2 from the germline V gene are SGHTA and FQGTGA. Trimming removed 0 bases at V and 11 bases at J, with 19 bases between. The CDR3 is made up of 15 amino acids. The CDR3 sequence: CASSLTMGYLEEAFF. For the CDR3, the DNA is TGTGCCAGCAGCTTAACGATGGGCTACCTAGAAGAGGCTTTCTTT.